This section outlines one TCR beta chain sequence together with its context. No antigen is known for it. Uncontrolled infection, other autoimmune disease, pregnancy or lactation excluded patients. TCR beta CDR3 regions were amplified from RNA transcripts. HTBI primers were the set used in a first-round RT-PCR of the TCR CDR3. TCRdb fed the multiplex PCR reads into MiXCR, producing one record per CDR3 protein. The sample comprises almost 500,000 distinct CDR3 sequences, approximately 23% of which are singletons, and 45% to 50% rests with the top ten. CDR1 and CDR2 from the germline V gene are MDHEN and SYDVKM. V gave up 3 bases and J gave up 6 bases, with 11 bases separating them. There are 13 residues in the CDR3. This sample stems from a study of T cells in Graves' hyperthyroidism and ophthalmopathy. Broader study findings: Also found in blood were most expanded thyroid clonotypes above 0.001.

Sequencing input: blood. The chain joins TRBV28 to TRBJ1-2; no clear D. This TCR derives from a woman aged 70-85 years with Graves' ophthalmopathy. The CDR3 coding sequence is TGTGCCAGCAGTTTTAGGCAGATAAATGGCTACACCTTC. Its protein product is CASSFRQINGYTF.